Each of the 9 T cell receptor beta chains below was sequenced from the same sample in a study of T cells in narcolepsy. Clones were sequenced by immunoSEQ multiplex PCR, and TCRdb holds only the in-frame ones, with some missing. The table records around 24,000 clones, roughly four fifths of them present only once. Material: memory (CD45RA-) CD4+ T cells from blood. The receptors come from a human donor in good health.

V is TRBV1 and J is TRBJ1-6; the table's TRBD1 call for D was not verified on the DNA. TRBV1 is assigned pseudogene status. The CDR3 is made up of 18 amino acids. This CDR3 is CTSSHGQGAMGIYSPLHF. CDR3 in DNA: TGCACCAGCAGCCATGGGCAGGGGGCGATGGGGATATATTCACCCCTCCACTTT.

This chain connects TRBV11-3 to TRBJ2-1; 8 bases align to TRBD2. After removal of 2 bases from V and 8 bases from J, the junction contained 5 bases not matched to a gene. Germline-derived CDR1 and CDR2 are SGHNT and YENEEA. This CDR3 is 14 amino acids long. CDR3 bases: TGTGCCAGCAGCTTAAGCGGGAGCGGCGATGAGCAGTTCTTC. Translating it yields CASSLSGSGDEQFF.

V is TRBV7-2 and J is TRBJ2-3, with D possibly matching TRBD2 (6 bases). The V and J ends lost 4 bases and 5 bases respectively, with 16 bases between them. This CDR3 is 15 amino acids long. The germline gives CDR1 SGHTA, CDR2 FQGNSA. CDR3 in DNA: TGTGCCAGCAGCTATAGCGGTTCGGCTGGAGATACGCAGTATTTT. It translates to CASSYSGSAGDTQYF.

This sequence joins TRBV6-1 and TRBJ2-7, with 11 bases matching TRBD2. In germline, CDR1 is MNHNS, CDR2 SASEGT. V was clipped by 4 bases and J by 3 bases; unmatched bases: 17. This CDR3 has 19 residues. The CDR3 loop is CASSGYRPGLAGGDYEQYF. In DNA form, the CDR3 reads TGTGCCAGCAGTGGGTATAGGCCGGGGCTAGCGGGAGGAGACTACGAGCAGTACTTC.

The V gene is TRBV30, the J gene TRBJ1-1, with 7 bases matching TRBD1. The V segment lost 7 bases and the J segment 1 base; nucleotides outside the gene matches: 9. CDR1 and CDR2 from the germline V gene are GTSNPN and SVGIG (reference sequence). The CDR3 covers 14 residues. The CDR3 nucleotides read TGTGCCTCCCCGAGAGGGGGCAAGAACACTGAAGCTTTCTTT. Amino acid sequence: CASPRGGKNTEAFF.

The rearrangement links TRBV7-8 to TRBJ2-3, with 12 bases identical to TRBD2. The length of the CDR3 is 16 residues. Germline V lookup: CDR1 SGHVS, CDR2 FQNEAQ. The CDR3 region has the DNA TGTGCGATCGGACTAGCGGGGACCCGTAGCGCAGATACGCAGTATTTT. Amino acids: CAIGLAGTRSADTQYF.

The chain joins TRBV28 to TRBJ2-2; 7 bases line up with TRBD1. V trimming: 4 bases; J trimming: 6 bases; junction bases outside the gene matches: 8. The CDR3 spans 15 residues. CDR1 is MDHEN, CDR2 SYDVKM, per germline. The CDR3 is CASSYRGWLAGELFF. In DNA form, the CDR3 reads TGTGCCAGCAGTTACAGGGGATGGTTGGCCGGGGAGCTGTTTTTT.

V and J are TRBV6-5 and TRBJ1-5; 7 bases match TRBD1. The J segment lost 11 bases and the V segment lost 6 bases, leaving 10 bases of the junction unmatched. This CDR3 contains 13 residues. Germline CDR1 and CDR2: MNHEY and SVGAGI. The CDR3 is CASREGARDTQHF. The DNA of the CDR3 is TGTGCCAGCAGGGAGGGGGCCCGTGACACCCAGCATTTT.

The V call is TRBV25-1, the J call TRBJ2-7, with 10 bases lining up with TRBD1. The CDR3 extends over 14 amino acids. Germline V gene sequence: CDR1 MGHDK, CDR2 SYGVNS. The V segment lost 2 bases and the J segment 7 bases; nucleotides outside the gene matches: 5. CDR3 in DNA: TGTGCCAGCAGTGAAGGACAGGGGGGTTGGGAGCAGTACTTC. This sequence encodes CASSEGQGGWEQYF.